This is a list of T cell receptor beta chains from one sample in a study of CXCR3-negative and CXCR3-positive naive CD8 T cells. With the 5' RACE reads reprocessed, TCRdb shows one record per CDR3 protein and no DNA. This sample's clone table lists about 98,000 distinct CDR3 sequences. The sample comprised naive CXCR3+ CD8+ T cells from blood. The receptors shown here come from a human donor in good health. Some clones in this sample may be carry-over from other donors' samples. Each CDR3 is given with its conserved first and last residue.

length: 17
V: TRBV7-6
J: TRBJ2-7
CDR3: CASSPGTGGLVSYEQYF

length: 14
V: TRBV7-9
J: TRBJ1-4
CDR3: CASSFLSGNEKLFF

length: 16
V: TRBV28
J: TRBJ2-1
CDR3: CASSLFLAGGLNEQFF

length: 14
V: TRBV20-1
J: TRBJ2-7
CDR3: CSAPLARGGYEQYF

length: 17
V: TRBV25-1
J: TRBJ2-3
CDR3: CASSESLAGGSTDTQYF

length: 15
V: TRBV29-1
J: TRBJ2-7
CDR3: CSVEGVRQGAYEQYF

length: 14
V: TRBV6-5
J: TRBJ2-1
CDR3: CASSYDRGDGEQFF

length: 14
V: TRBV20-1
J: TRBJ2-7
CDR3: CSARDATSLYEQYF

length: 16
V: TRBV10-3
J: TRBJ2-1
CDR3: CAISESLAGFYNEQFF

length: 15
V: TRBV21-1
J: TRBJ2-2
CDR3: CASSRGQGAYGELFF

length: 18
V: TRBV7-9
J: TRBJ2-6
CDR3: CASRGDRATFSGANVLTF

length: 16
V: TRBV29-1
J: TRBJ2-3
CDR3: CSVSDQTGTGTDTQYF

length: 12
V: TRBV29-1
J: TRBJ2-3
CDR3: CSVEETGDTQYF

length: 16
V: TRBV18
J: TRBJ2-7
CDR3: CARSPPTGKSSYEQYF

length: 13
V: TRBV29-1
J: TRBJ2-1
CDR3: CSVEGGRVDEQFF

length: 15
V: TRBV18
J: TRBJ1-3
CDR3: CASSPGEDNGNTIYF

length: 15
V: TRBV7-9
J: TRBJ2-1
CDR3: CASSLVLVSYNEQFF

length: 14
V: TRBV28
J: TRBJ2-7
CDR3: CASSPRRGTYEQYF

length: 14
V: TRBV28
J: TRBJ2-2
CDR3: CASSFGGRAAELFF

length: 15
V: TRBV7-2
J: TRBJ1-5
CDR3: CASSPWPGNNQPQHF

length: 16
V: TRBV2
J: TRBJ2-7
CDR3: CASSESSGGISYEQYF

length: 17
V: TRBV28
J: TRBJ2-3
CDR3: CASSLNWYRGSTDTQYF

length: 15
V: TRBV20-1
J: TRBJ2-3
CDR3: CSARGTSTSTDTQYF

length: 15
V: TRBV13
J: TRBJ2-7
CDR3: CASSLGAGANYEQYF

length: 15
V: TRBV4-3
J: TRBJ2-4
CDR3: CASSPTGDAKNIQYF

length: 16
V: TRBV12-3/TRBV12-4
J: TRBJ2-2
CDR3: CASSVRPSIDTGELFF

length: 14
V: TRBV4-2
J: TRBJ2-1
CDR3: CASNPTGAGNEQFF

length: 17
V: TRBV28
J: TRBJ1-5
CDR3: CASSPPDRAVSDQPQHF

length: 16
V: TRBV7-2
J: TRBJ2-3
CDR3: CASTEPGTSGGNTQYF

length: 18
V: TRBV7-9
J: TRBJ2-3
CDR3: CASSFRETSGGTWDTQYF

length: 14
V: TRBV7-9
J: TRBJ2-1
CDR3: CASSPKSSYNEQFF

length: 16
V: TRBV28
J: TRBJ2-5
CDR3: CASSFVLAGIGETQYF

length: 14
V: TRBV5-8
J: TRBJ2-1
CDR3: CASSYGLEYNEQFF

length: 13
V: TRBV29-1
J: TRBJ2-7
CDR3: CSVGQGHSYEQYF

length: 15
V: TRBV29-1
J: TRBJ2-1
CDR3: CSVEAGQGIYNEQFF

length: 16
V: TRBV5-1
J: TRBJ2-7
CDR3: CASSPGQGGNPYEQYF

length: 16
V: TRBV27
J: TRBJ2-1
CDR3: CASSSTGRSSYNEQFF

length: 15
V: TRBV7-8
J: TRBJ2-1
CDR3: CASSLAVGPVVEQFF

length: 15
V: TRBV7-3
J: TRBJ1-1
CDR3: CASSLAPGGDTEAFF

length: 13
V: TRBV29-1
J: TRBJ2-3
CDR3: CSVAEGYTDTQYF

length: 14
V: TRBV6-2/TRBV6-3
J: TRBJ2-3
CDR3: CASSSLQVTDTQYF

length: 15
V: TRBV5-1
J: TRBJ2-7
CDR3: CASSLAGPGGDEQYF

length: 14
V: TRBV7-9
J: TRBJ2-7
CDR3: CASKEGNQYYEQYF

length: 13
V: TRBV24-1
J: TRBJ1-1
CDR3: CATSEGINTEAFF